This TCR beta chain appears in the sequencing data of a study of blood T cell repertoires in COVID-19. Study context: The samples span acute and convalescent COVID-19 from the United States, Italy and Spain. Sample material is recorded as cDNA or gDNA derived from T cells, B-cell-depleted T cells, or PBMCs.

Original methodology: Amplification from reference gene primers served as the basis for estimated nucleated cell counts. Data came from immunoSEQ multiplex PCR; TCRdb stores just in-frame clones and leaves some out. The DNA was the basis for D and trimming; V, J and clone size are from that table. Among about 230,000 clones, around 86% were seen once, and the ten largest hold around 10%. Losses at the gene ends were 0 bases for V and 3 bases for J; bases not matched to a gene: 2. Germline CDR1 SGHTS, CDR2 YDEGEE. CDR3 length: 16 amino acids. It was during active infection that Seattle patients were enrolled and then longitudinally followed.

This sequence originates from a man aged 50 to 59 with COVID-19, enrolled during active disease. The rearrangement uses TRBV5-8 and TRBJ2-3; 12 nucleotides agree with TRBD2. The sequenced sample consisted of peripheral blood. CDR3 in DNA: TGTGCCAGCAGCTTGGGACTAGCGGGGGTGACAGATACGCAGTATTTT. This encodes CASSLGLAGVTDTQYF. The entire variable domain, with the rest obtained from reference TRBV5-8 and TRBJ2-3, is as follows: EAGVTQSPTHLIKTRGQQATLRCSPISGHTSVYWYQQALGLGLQFLLWYDEGEERNRGNFPPRFSGRQFPNYSSELNVNALELEDSALYLCASSLGLAGVTDTQYFGPGTRLTVL.